This T cell receptor beta chain was captured by sequencing in a study of naive and memory T cell subsets. The study's findings and limits: Especially in CD8 cells, naive repertoires contained a few larger clonotypes, possibly CD45RA-re-expressing memory cells.

For this clonotype: What it binds is not known.

Alpha and beta libraries were amplified separately from the second PCR onward. After CD4 positive bead selection, the CD4-negative fraction gave CD8 T cells. Two oligonucleotides, mixed equimolar, formed the beta constant-region primer covering TRBC1 and TRBC2. Nested alpha and beta constant-region primers with the SP2 primer drove four PCR rounds on ligated cDNA. An oligonucleotide with the SP2 primer and a 12-nucleotide UMI was ligated to the cDNA 3' end. TCRdb fed the UMI-ligation and nested PCR reads into MiXCR, producing one record per CDR3 protein. The data contain roughly 100,000 distinct CDR3 sequences, roughly 14% of them singletons. The source is a human donor in good health. The specimen was naive CD8+ T cells from blood.

CDR3 in amino acids: CSVEDPGLAYNEQFF. The CDR3 DNA is TGCAGCGTTGAAGATCCAGGACTAGCCTACAATGAGCAGTTCTTC. The chain combines TRBV29-1 with TRBJ2-1, with 7 bases aligning to TRBD2. The CDR3 is made up of 15 amino acids. From germline, CDR1 is SQVTM and CDR2 ANQGSEA. With 0 bases clipped from V and 2 bases from J, the junction kept 4 bases outside the gene matches.